This TCR beta chain was recovered during a study of blood T cell repertoires in COVID-19. Study summary: Samples of COVID-19 (acute and convalescent) were obtained from the United States, Italy and Spain. The analysed material was cDNA or gDNA that came from T cells, B-cell-depleted T cells, or PBMCs.

Original processing methods: Nucleated cell counts were estimated from reference gene primer amplification. Generated by immunoSEQ multiplex PCR, the TCRdb table keeps only in-frame clones and is missing some. V and J calls plus clone size are reproduced from that table; the DNA served to infer D and trimming. The table records 100,000 to 150,000 clones, roughly 80% of them present only once. The Seattle patients, enrolled during active infection, were followed longitudinally. Sequencing used peripheral blood. This TCR came from an older man with COVID-19, enrolled during active disease.

The chain's CDR3 is CASSYGTGDGYTF. The CDR3 region has the DNA TGTGCCAGCAGCTATGGGACAGGGGATGGCTACACCTTC. The rearrangement uses TRBV7-9 and TRBJ1-2; 10 bases fit TRBD1. Trimming at V came to 4 bases and at J to 6 bases, leaving 2 bases not matched to a gene. This CDR3 is built from 13 residues. Germline values: CDR1 SEHNR, CDR2 FQNEAQ (reference sequence).